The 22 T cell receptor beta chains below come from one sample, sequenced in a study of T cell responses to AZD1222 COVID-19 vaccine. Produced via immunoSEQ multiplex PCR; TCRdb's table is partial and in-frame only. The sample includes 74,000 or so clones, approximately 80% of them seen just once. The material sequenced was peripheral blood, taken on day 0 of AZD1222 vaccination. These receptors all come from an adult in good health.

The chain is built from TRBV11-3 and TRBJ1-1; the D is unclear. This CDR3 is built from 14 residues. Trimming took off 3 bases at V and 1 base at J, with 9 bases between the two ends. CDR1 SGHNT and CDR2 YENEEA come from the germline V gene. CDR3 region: CASSFPIENTEAFF. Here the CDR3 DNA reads TGTGCCAGCAGCTTCCCCATAGAGAACACTGAAGCTTTCTTT.

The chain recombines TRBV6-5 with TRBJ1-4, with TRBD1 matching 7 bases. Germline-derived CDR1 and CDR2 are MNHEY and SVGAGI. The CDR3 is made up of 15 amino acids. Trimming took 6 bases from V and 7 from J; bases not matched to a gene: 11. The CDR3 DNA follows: TGTGCCAGCAGCCAACCGGGACAGACGAGTGAAAAACTGTTTTTT. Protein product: CASSQPGQTSEKLFF.

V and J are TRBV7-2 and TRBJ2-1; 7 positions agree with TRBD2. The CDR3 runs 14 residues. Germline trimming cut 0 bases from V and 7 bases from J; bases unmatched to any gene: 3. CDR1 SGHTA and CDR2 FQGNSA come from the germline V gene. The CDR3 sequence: CASSLAGLNNEQFF. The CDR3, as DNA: TGTGCCAGCAGCTTAGCGGGACTAAATAATGAGCAGTTCTTC.

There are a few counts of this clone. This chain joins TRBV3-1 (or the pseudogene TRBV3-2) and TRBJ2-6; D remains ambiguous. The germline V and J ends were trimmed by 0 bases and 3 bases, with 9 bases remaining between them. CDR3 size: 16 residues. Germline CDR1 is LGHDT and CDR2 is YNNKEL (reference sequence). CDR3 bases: TGTGCCAGCAGCCAAGATCGCCTCGGTGGGGCCAACGTCCTGACTTTC. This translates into CASSQDRLGGANVLTF.

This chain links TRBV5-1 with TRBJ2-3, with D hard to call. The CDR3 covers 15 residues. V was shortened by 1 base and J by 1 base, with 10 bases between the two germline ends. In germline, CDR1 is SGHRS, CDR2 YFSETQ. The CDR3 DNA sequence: TGCGCCAGCAGCTTGAGAGACCCCGGCACAGATACGCAGTATTTT. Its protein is CASSLRDPGTDTQYF.

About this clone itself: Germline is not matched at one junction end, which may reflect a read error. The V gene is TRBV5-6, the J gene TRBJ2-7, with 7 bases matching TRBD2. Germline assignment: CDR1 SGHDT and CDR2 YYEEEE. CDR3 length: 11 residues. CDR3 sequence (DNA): TGTGCCAGCAGCCGGGAGGCAGATTTGGACTTC. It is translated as CASSREADLDF.

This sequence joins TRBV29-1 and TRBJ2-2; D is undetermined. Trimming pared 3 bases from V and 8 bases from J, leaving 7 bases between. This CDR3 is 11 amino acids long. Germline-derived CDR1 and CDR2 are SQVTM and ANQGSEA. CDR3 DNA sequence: TGCAGCGTTGATTCCCAGGGGGAGCTGTTTTTT. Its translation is CSVDSQGELFF.

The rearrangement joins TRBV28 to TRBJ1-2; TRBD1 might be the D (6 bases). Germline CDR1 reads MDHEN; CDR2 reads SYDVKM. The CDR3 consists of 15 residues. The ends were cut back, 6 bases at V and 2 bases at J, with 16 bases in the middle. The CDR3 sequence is CASSPEGQGNYGYTF. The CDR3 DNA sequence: TGTGCCAGCAGCCCCGAGGGACAAGGGAACTATGGCTACACCTTC.

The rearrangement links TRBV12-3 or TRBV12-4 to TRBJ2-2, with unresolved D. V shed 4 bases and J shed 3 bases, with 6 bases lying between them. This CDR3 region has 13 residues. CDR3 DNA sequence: TGTGCCAGCAGTTCCTCAGACACCGGGGAGCTGTTTTTT. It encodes CASSSSDTGELFF.

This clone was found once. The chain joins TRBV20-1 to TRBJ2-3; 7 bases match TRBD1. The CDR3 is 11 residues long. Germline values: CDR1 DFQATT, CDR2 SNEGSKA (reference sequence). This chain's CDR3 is CRGDSLGTQYF. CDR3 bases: TGCAGGGGGGACAGTCTCGGGACGCAGTATTTT.

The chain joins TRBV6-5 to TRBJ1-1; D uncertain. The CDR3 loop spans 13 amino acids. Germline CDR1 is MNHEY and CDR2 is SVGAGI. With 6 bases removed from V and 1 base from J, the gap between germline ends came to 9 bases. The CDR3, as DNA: TGTGCCAGCAGCGGGCCGGGGAACACTGAAGCTTTCTTT. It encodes CASSGPGNTEAFF.

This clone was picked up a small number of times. The CDR3 nucleotides are TGTGCCAGCAGCAGAGGGACTAGCGGGACCTACGAGCAGTACTTC. Translating it yields CASSRGTSGTYEQYF. V is TRBV27 and J is TRBJ2-7, with 13 bases lining up with TRBD2. J gave up 2 bases and V 6 bases, and 4 bases lay outside the gene matches. Germline assignment: CDR1 MNHEY and CDR2 SMNVEV (reference sequence). The CDR3 runs to 15 residues.

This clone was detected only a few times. In DNA, the CDR3 is TGTGCCAGCAGTCAACAGGGGAATCAGCCCCAGCATTTT. Amino acids: CASSQQGNQPQHF. The chain joins TRBV12-3 or TRBV12-4 to TRBJ1-5; 7 bases agree with TRBD1. Trimming at V came to 5 bases and at J to 4 bases, leaving 2 bases not matched to a gene. The CDR3 runs 13 residues.

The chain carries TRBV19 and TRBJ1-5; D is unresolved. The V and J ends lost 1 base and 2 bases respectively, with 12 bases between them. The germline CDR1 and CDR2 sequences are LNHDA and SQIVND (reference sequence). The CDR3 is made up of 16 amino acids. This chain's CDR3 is CASSIGSGGGNQPQHF. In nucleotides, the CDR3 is TGTGCCAGTAGTATAGGGTCGGGCGGGGGCAATCAGCCCCAGCATTTT.

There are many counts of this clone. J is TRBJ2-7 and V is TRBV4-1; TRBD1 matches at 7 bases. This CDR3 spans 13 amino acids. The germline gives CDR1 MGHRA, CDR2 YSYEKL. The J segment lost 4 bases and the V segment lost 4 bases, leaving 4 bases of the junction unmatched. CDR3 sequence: CASSLGTAYEQYF. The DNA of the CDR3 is TGCGCCAGCAGCCTCGGGACAGCTTACGAGCAGTACTTC.

CDR3 bases: TGCGCCAGCAGCCAAGCTCAAGGAGACTCTGGAAACACCATATATTTT. It codes for CASSQAQGDSGNTIYF. The chain links TRBV4-1 to TRBJ1-3; D call uncertain. The CDR3 covers 16 residues. V shed 1 base and J shed 0 bases, with 10 bases lying between them. CDR1 is MGHRA and CDR2 is YSYEKL in the germline V gene.

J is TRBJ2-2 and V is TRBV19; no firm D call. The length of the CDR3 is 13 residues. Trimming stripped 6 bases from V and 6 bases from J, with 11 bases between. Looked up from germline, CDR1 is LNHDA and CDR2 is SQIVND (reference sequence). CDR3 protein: CASSPPRAGELFF. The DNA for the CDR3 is TGTGCCAGTAGCCCTCCTAGGGCCGGGGAGCTGTTTTTT.

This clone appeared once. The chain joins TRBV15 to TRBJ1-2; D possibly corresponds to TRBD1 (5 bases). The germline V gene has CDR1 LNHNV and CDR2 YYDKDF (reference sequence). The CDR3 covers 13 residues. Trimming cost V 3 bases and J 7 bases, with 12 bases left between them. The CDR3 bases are TGTGCCACCAGCAGGGGGGAACTGCGTGGCTACACCTTC. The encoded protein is CATSRGELRGYTF.

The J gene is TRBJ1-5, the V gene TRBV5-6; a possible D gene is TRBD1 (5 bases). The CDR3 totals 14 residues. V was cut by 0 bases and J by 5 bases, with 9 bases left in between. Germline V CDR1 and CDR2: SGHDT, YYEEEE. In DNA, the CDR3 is TGTGCCAGCAGCTTGGGGTGGGGGGATCAGCCCCAGCATTTT. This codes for CASSLGWGDQPQHF.

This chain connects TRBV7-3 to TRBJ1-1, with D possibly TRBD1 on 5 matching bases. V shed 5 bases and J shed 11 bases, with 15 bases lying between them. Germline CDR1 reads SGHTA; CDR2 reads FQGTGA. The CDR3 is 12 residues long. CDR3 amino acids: CASSENRFRAFF. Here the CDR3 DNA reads TGTGCCAGCAGCGAGAACAGGTTCAGGGCTTTCTTT.

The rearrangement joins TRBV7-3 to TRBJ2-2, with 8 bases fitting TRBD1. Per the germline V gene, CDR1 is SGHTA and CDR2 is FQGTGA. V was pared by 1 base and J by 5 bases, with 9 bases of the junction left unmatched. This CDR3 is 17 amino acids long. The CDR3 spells CASSLRATGGVTGELFF. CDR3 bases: TGTGCCAGCAGCTTAAGGGCCACAGGGGGAGTTACCGGGGAGCTGTTTTTT. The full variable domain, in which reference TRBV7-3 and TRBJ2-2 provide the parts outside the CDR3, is GAGVSQTPSNKVTEKGKYVELRCDPISGHTALYWYRQSLGQGPEFLIYFQGTGAADDSGLPNDRFFAVRPEGSVSTLKIQRTERGDSAVYLCASSLRATGGVTGELFFGEGSRLTVL.

The DNA of the CDR3 is TGTGCCAGCTCCCAGAAACTAGCGGGAGCCTACAATGAGCAGTTCTTC. Translated: CASSQKLAGAYNEQFF. The V call is TRBV18, the J call TRBJ2-1; TRBD2 aligns across 11 bases. CDR3 length: 16 amino acids. The V and J ends lost 6 bases and 2 bases, in that order; junction bases with no gene match: 6. Germline-derived CDR1 and CDR2 are KGHSH and LQKENI.